These T cell receptor beta chains were read from a single sample in a study of T cell changes during pregnancy in multiple sclerosis. Using immunoSEQ multiplex PCR, the repertoire was profiled, and TCRdb retains in-frame clones only, with some absent. Of around 110,000 clones listed, 85% to 95% are singletons. The sample consisted of peripheral blood, taken after pregnancy. These receptors all come from a female donor with multiple sclerosis, enrolled in a pregnancy study. Each CDR3 is given with its conserved first and last residue. D genes are given only for firm matches. Not every row has a clone size; where given, it reads once, few, many or a size class.

>TRBJ1-1|TRBV9|-|-
TGTGCCACCCAGTCGAACACTGAAGCTTTCTTT
CATQSNTEAFF
>TRBJ2-2|TRBV4-2|TRBD1|-
TGTGCCAGCAGCCAAGTAGGACAGGGTGCCGGGGAGCTGTTTTTT
CASSQVGQGAGELFF
>TRBJ1-1|TRBV21-1|-|-
TGTGCCAGCAGCAAACGGGTTTTGGGCACTGAAGCTTTCTTT
CASSKRVLGTEAFF
>TRBJ2-7|TRBV30|TRBD1|-
TGTGCCTGGAGGGGACAGGGAAGAGGCGAGCAGTACTTC
CAWRGQGRGEQYF
>TRBJ2-1|TRBV15|-|-
TGTGCCACCAGCCAGGGACTCTACAATGAGCAGTTCTTC
CATSQGLYNEQFF
>TRBJ2-7|TRBV7-9|-|-
TGTGCCACCTCCAGGGAGTACTTC
CATSREYF
>TRBJ1-1|TRBV7-3|-|-
TGTGCCAGCAGTTCCGGGGGGAAGAACACTGAAGCTTTCTTT
CASSSGGKNTEAFF
>TRBJ2-5|TRBV19|-|-
TGTGCCAGTAGTATAACCACAGGAATTCAAGAGACCCAGTACTTC
CASSITTGIQETQYF
>TRBJ1-1|TRBV5-1|TRBD1|-
TGCGCCAGCAGCAAAGGGGGCGGCACTGAAGCTTTCTTT
CASSKGGGTEAFF
>TRBJ2-1|TRBV15|TRBD2|-
TGTGCCACCAGCAGAGCCCCTGCTAGCGGGAACCTCTACAATGAGCAGTTCTTC
CATSRAPASGNLYNEQFF
>TRBJ2-7|TRBV2|-|-
TGTGCCAGCAGTGAACAGGCGAGCTCCTACGAGCAGTACTTC
CASSEQASSYEQYF
>TRBJ2-7|TRBV27|-|-
TGTGCCAGCAGTTTTTATCCTAGCAGCTCCTACGAGCAGTACTTC
CASSFYPSSSYEQYF
>TRBJ2-1|TRBV7-3|TRBD1|-
TGTGCCAGCAGCGTAAATCCGCCGGGACAGGGCGTCAGTGAGCAGTTCTTC
CASSVNPPGQGVSEQFF
>TRBJ2-6|TRBV7-6|TRBD1|-
TGTGCCAGCAGCTTGAACAGGGGGTCTGGGGCCAACGTCCTGACTTTC
CASSLNRGSGANVLTF
>TRBJ1-5|TRBV27|-|-
TGTGCCAGCAGTTTGGCCAGGGCAAATCAGCCCCAGCATTTT
CASSLARANQPQHF
>TRBJ2-5|TRBV2|TRBD2|-
TGTGCCAGCAGCCCCGGACTAGCGGGGCGGCCCGGAGAGACCCAGTACTTC
CASSPGLAGRPGETQYF
>TRBJ1-4|TRBV29-1|-|-
TGCAGCGTTTCAGGGCTGACAGAAGGAACTAATGAAAAACTGTTTTTT
CSVSGLTEGTNEKLFF
>TRBJ2-7|TRBV5-6|TRBD2|-
TGTGCCAGCAGCTTGGAAGGTAGCGGGATCCACGAGCAGTACTTC
CASSLEGSGIHEQYF
>TRBJ1-1|TRBV30|-|-
TGTGCCTGGAGTTTGACAGGTTCCGGGGACACTGAAGCTTTCTTT
CAWSLTGSGDTEAFF
>TRBJ2-1|TRBV7-2|TRBD2|-
TGTGCCAGCAGCTTACAGGTCGGGGGGGGCACGGATGAGCAGTTCTTC
CASSLQVGGGTDEQFF
>TRBJ1-2|TRBV28|TRBD1|-
TGTGCCAGCAGTTTAAGGAGGGGGCTGGGTGACTATGGCTACACCTTC
CASSLRRGLGDYGYTF
>TRBJ2-7|TRBV7-6|TRBD2|-
TGTGCCAGCAGCTTAGTAATTAGCGGGAGGGATTCCTCCTACGAGCAGTACTTC
CASSLVISGRDSSYEQYF
>TRBJ2-7|TRBV28|TRBD2|once
TGTGCCAGCAGTTTGGGAGTTCTGGGGCTAGCGGGCTCCTACGAGCAGTACTTC
CASSLGVLGLAGSYEQYF
>TRBJ2-1|TRBV7-3|TRBD2|-
TGTGCCAGCAGCTTGGGACTAAGCTCCTACAATGAGCAGTTCTTC
CASSLGLSSYNEQFF
>TRBJ1-4|TRBV29-1|-|-
TGCAGCGTTGAAATAGGAGGCTCTACTAATGAAAAACTGTTTTTT
CSVEIGGSTNEKLFF
>TRBJ1-6|TRBV12-5|-|-
TGTGCTAGTGGTTTGGGCCCCGTAGGGTCAGGGAATTCACCCCTCCACTTT
CASGLGPVGSGNSPLHF
>TRBJ2-7|TRBV7-6|-|-
TGTGCCAGCAGCCCAGCCGGGGTCGGGGAGCAGTACTTC
CASSPAGVGEQYF
>TRBJ2-7|TRBV5-1|TRBD1|-
TGCGCCAGCAGCCGGACAGGGGGCCAATACGAGCAGTACTTC
CASSRTGGQYEQYF
>TRBJ1-1|TRBV5-6|-|few
TGTGCCAGCAGCTTCGAGGGGAACACTGAAGCTTTCTTT
CASSFEGNTEAFF
>TRBJ2-7|TRBV5-1|-|once
TGCGCCAGCAGCTTGGACCCAGGATTTAGCTCCTACGAGCAGTACTTC
CASSLDPGFSSYEQYF
>TRBJ1-4|TRBV5-1|-|-
TGCGCCAGCAGCTACCCGGGGGCAACTAATGAAAAACTGTTTTTT
CASSYPGATNEKLFF
>TRBJ1-2|TRBV6-1|-|-
TGTGCCAGCAGTGAACGGGCGGGGGGGAACTATGGCTACACCTTC
CASSERAGGNYGYTF
>TRBJ1-3|TRBV2|TRBD1|-
TGTGCCAGCGACAGGGGGCTCGGGAACTCTGGAAACACCATATATTTT
CASDRGLGNSGNTIYF
>TRBJ2-2|TRBV18|TRBD2|-
TGTGCCAGCTCACTGGGACTAGCGGAGAACACCGGGGAGCTGTTTTTT
CASSLGLAENTGELFF
>TRBJ1-1|TRBV4-2|-|-
TGTGCCAGCAGCCAAGATGAGGGTACGACTGAAGCTTTCTTT
CASSQDEGTTEAFF
>TRBJ2-2|TRBV28|TRBD2|-
TGTGCCAGCAGTTTAGCCACGGGAGGTCGTACCGGGGAGCTGTTTTTT
CASSLATGGRTGELFF
>TRBJ1-1|TRBV5-4|-|-
TGTGCCAGCAGACATAATACGGGATACAACACTGAAGCTTTCTTT
CASRHNTGYNTEAFF
>TRBJ1-2|TRBV19|-|-
TGTGCCAGTAGTAAGCGACAGGTTGACCGATATGGCTACACCTTC
CASSKRQVDRYGYTF
>TRBJ2-7|TRBV18|TRBD1|few
TGTGCCAGCTCACCGGCGAGACAGGGATACGAGCAGTACTTC
CASSPARQGYEQYF